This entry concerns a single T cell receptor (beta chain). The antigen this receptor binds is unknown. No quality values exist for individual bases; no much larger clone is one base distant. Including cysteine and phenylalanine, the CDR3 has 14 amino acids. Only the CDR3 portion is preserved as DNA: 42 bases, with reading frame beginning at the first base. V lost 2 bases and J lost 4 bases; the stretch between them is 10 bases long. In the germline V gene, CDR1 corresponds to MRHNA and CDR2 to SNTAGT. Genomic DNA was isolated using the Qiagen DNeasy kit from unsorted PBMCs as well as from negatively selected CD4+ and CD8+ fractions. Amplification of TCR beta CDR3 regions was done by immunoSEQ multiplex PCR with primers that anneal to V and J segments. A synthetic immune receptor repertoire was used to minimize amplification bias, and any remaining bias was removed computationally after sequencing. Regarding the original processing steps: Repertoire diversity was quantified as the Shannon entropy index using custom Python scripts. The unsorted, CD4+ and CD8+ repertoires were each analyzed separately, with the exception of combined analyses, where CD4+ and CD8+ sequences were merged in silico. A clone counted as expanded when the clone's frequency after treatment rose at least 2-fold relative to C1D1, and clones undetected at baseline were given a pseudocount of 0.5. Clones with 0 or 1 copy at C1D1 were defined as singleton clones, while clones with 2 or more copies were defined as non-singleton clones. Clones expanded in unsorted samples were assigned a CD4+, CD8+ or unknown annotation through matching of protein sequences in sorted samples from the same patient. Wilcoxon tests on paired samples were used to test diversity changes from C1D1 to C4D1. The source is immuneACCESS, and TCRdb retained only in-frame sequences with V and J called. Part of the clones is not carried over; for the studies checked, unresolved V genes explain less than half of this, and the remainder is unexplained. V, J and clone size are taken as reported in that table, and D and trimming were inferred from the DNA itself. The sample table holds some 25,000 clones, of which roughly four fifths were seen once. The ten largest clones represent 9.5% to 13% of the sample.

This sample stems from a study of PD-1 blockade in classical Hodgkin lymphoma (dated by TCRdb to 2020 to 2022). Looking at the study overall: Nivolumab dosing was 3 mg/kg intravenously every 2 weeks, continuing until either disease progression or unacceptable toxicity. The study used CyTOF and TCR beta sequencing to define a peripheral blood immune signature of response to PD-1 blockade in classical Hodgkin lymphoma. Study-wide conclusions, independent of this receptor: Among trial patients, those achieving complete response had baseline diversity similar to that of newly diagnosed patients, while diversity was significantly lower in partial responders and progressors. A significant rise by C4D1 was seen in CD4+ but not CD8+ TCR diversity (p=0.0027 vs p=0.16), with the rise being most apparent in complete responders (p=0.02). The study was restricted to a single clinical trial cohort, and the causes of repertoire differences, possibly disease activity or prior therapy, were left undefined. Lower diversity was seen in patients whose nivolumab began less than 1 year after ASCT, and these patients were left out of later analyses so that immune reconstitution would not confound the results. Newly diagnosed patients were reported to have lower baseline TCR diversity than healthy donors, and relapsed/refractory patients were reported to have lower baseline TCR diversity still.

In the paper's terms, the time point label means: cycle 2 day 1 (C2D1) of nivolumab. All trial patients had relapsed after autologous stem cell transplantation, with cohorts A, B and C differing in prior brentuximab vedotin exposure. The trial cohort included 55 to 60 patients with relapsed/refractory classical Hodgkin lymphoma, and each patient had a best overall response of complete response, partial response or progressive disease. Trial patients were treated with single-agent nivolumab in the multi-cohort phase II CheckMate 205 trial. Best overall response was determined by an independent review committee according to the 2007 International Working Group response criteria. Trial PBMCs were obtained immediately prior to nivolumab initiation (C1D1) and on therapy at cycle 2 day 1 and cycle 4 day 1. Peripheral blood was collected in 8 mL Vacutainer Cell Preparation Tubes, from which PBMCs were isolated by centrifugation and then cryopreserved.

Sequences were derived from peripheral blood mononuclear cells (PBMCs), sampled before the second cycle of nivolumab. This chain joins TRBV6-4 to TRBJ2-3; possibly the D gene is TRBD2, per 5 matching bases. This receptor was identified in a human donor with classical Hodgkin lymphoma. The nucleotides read TGTGCCAGCAGTGACGGAGGACTTTCAGATACGCAGTATTTT. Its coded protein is CASSDGGLSDTQYF.